This is a list of T cell receptor beta chains from one sample in a study of technical replicates of blood from a handful of donors. Data came from immunoSEQ multiplex PCR; TCRdb stores just in-frame clones and leaves some out. The top ten hold around 0.37% of the sample, which has approximately 87,000 clones, more than 90% seen once. Input material: T cells isolated from PBMCs. Receptors originate from a human donor in good health. Some clones in this sample may be carry-over from other donors' samples. CDR3s include the opening cysteine and the closing phenylalanine or tryptophan. A D gene is named only where the DNA matches it firmly. Clone size appears in some rows only: once, few, many, or a class for an expanded clone.

D gene,clone size,V gene,CDR3 length,J gene,CDR3 DNA,CDR3 protein
NA,NA,TRBV18,14,TRBJ2-2,TGTGCCAGCTCACCGGGACTCCCACCCGGGGAGCTGTTTTTT,CASSPGLPPGELFF
NA,NA,TRBV19,15,TRBJ2-7,TGTGCCAGTAGTATGTTACAGGGCCCGGTCTACGAGCAGTACTTC,CASSMLQGPVYEQYF
NA,NA,TRBV4-1,16,TRBJ2-7,TGCGCCAGCAGCACAGGGCCGCGGGCAGGGTCCTACGAGCAGTACTTC,CASSTGPRAGSYEQYF
NA,NA,TRBV6-6,15,TRBJ2-7,TGTGCCTGCCGGGACAAGGGAACCCTATTCTACGAGCAGTACTTC,CACRDKGTLFYEQYF
TRBD2,NA,TRBV7-2,14,TRBJ2-1,TGTGCCAGCAGCTCCCATAGCGGGAGTGTCGAGCAGTTCTTC,CASSSHSGSVEQFF
TRBD1,once,TRBV9,15,TRBJ1-2,TGTGCCAGCAGCCCGAGTGGCGGGACAGTCTATGGCTACACCTTC,CASSPSGGTVYGYTF
TRBD1,NA,TRBV7-9,14,TRBJ1-1,TGTGCCAGCAGTTTTGGACAGGGAGGCACTGAAGCTTTCTTT,CASSFGQGGTEAFF
NA,NA,TRBV28,13,TRBJ1-2,TGTGCCAGCAGTTTAGGGGACATCTATGGCTACACCTTC,CASSLGDIYGYTF
NA,once,TRBV10-3,14,TRBJ2-4,TGTGCCATCAAGAGGGAACTAGCAGGAGACATTCAGTACTTC,CAIKRELAGDIQYF
TRBD2,NA,TRBV6-4,14,TRBJ2-3,TGTGCCAGCAAGATAGCGGGAGAGGCAGATACGCAGTATTTT,CASKIAGEADTQYF
TRBD2,NA,TRBV28,14,TRBJ2-7,TGTGCCAGCGGAGGCAGCGGGAGTTTCTACGAGCAGTACTTC,CASGGSGSFYEQYF